These T cell receptor beta chains were read from a single sample in a study of CD8 T cells in Susac syndrome. TCRdb ran MiXCR on the immunoSEQ multiplex PCR reads and lists one entry per CDR3 protein. This table holds 200,000 to 250,000 distinct CDR3 sequences, around 96% found once. Material: CD4+ T cells from PBMCs. All receptors come from a human donor with multiple sclerosis. The conserved cysteine and the conserved F or W are not part of the CDR3 here.

v_call cdr3_aa
TRBV20-1 SARAEGTSNQPQH
TRBV7-3 ASSAQGADFGEQY
TRBV3-1 ASSLRTSGREEQF
TRBV20-1 SARLRGRGYNEQF
TRBV2 ASSEAKSYTDTQY
TRBV9 ASSGTGGTGELF
TRBV20-1 SARGIPGEPQH
TRBV4-1 ASSHAGGGGLNEKLF
TRBV12-3/TRBV12-4 ASSRGQGTDPNEQF
TRBV11-2 ASSLLQAATNEKLF
TRBV18 ASSPRWGKTYGYT
TRBV27 ASGTRVWGGYT
TRBV20-1 SARLVSQETQY
TRBV30 AWSVLRRVYNEQF
TRBV20-1 SAGLLAAEQF
TRBV27 ASSRTDSYGYT
TRBV12-3/TRBV12-4 ASSPVGDEQY
TRBV12-3/TRBV12-4 ASSLRGAYGYT
TRBV7-2 ASSPTGVRTDTQY
TRBV20-1 SASLNRAENTEAF
TRBV19 ASSQQGGEKLF
TRBV28 ASSLLAGGRTDTQY
TRBV18 ASSPGVGGDGYT
TRBV9 ASSPGARNTGELF
TRBV20-1 SASKLAGVGEQY
TRBV4-1 ASSHVDRVEAF
TRBV11-2 ASSLDGPYNEQF
TRBV4-1 ASSQDKGELARSAGELF
TRBV2 ASTQRDYEQY
TRBV29-1 SVGQGETQY
TRBV12-3/TRBV12-4 ASSSRTSGAYEQY
TRBV5-6 ASSLRVGGSSNQPQH
TRBV9 ASSASPGQGSETQY
TRBV28 AGDIETNSGANVLT
TRBV18 ASSPVMGLTTYEQY
TRBV12-3/TRBV12-4 ASSWTGGVNYGYT
TRBV14 ASSQVNSGDTQY
TRBV29-1 SVGLAGTLGEQF
TRBV3-1 ASSQMRGTQETQY
TRBV28 ASSTSGGGTDTQY
TRBV7-2 ASSLEVGPKY
TRBV28 ASSSPGQGRGQPQH
TRBV6-2/TRBV6-3 ASSYHETQY
TRBV12-3/TRBV12-4 ASSLELSYNEQF
TRBV28 ASRESGTHTDTQY
TRBV5-4 ASSSPGTGSSYGYT
TRBV28 ASSSRDRPQH
TRBV20-1 SAADRYNYGYT
TRBV9 ASSDRVRSGANVLT
TRBV28 ASSSSGAPSSGNEQF
TRBV12-3/TRBV12-4 ASSWKTEAF
TRBV5-1 ASSLLDGEPISMF
TRBV6-9 ASRSLAGGPGEQF
TRBV5-6 ASSPLAGVRNEQF
TRBV7-9 ASSSRSGTGMVNEQF
TRBV5-4 ASINRGTLMNTEAF
TRBV30 AWRTVTGELF